Listed below are T cell receptor beta chains from one sample, sequenced in a study of PD-1 blockade in classical Hodgkin lymphoma. Libraries were prepared by immunoSEQ multiplex PCR; TCRdb keeps only in-frame clonotypes and omits some of them. Among about 40,000 clones listed, over 65% were seen once. Sequenced here: peripheral blood mononuclear cells (PBMCs), sampled at baseline. The receptors shown here come from a human donor with classical Hodgkin lymphoma. Both conserved end residues are part of each CDR3. The D gene is left open where the match is weak. Not every row has a clone size; where given, it reads once, few, many or a size class.

V gene	clone size	J gene	D gene	CDR3 DNA	CDR3 protein
TRBV11-2	few	TRBJ2-7	TRBD1	TGTGCCAGCAGCCGGGGACAGGGGGCCTACGAGCAGTACTTC	CASSRGQGAYEQYF
TRBV29-1	.	TRBJ1-2	TRBD1	TGCAGCGTTCGGGACAGGGAGGACTATGGCTACACCTTC	CSVRDREDYGYTF
TRBV29-1	.	TRBJ1-2	.	TGCAGCGTTGAAGAAGACGAGGGCGTCTATGGCTACACCTTC	CSVEEDEGVYGYTF
TRBV6-6	.	TRBJ1-4	.	TGTGCCAGCAGTTACGACAGCTCAACTAATGAAAAACTGTTTTTT	CASSYDSSTNEKLFF
TRBV14	.	TRBJ2-2	.	TGTGCCAGCAGCCAGTACAGTAACACCGGGGAGCTGTTTTTT	CASSQYSNTGELFF
TRBV9	.	TRBJ2-7	TRBD1	TGTGCCAGCAGCGTATCCGGCGGGACAGGGGTATACGAGCAGTACTTC	CASSVSGGTGVYEQYF
TRBV4-3	.	TRBJ1-2	TRBD1	TGCGCCAGCAGCCAAAGACAGGGGGAAGGCTACACCTTC	CASSQRQGEGYTF
TRBV4-2	.	TRBJ2-2	.	TGTGCCAGCAGCCAAGATTTGGCCAGGGAAAACACCGGGGAGCTGTTTTTT	CASSQDLARENTGELFF
TRBV6-5	few	TRBJ2-7	.	TGTGCCAGCAGTTCCCCAGGTGGGTCCTACGAGCAGTACTTC	CASSSPGGSYEQYF
TRBV7-9	.	TRBJ1-2	.	TGTGCCAGCAGCTTAGAGACAGCCTTCTATGGCTACACCTTC	CASSLETAFYGYTF
TRBV29-1	.	TRBJ1-1	TRBD1	TGCAGCGTGGGACAGGTTGAAGCTTTCTTT	CSVGQVEAFF
TRBV4-3	.	TRBJ1-2	.	TGCGCCAGCAGCCCCGGGTCGACCTCTAACTATGGCTACACCTTC	CASSPGSTSNYGYTF
TRBV12-5	.	TRBJ2-1	.	TGTGCTAGTGGTTTGGGCGGGACTTCCTGGAATGAGCAGTTCTTC	CASGLGGTSWNEQFF
TRBV4-1	few	TRBJ1-2	.	TGCGCCAGCAGCCAAGGGGTCTATTCTTGGGGGGGCGCTGGGGATGGCTACACCTTC	CASSQGVYSWGGAGDGYTF
TRBV28	.	TRBJ2-7	TRBD2	TGTGCCAGCAGTTTACTAGCGGGAGTAGGTTCGGGGTACGAGCAGTACTTC	CASSLLAGVGSGYEQYF
TRBV28	.	TRBJ1-4	TRBD1	TGTGCCAGCAGTGTCGGGGACAGCCTTAATGAAAAACTGTTTTTT	CASSVGDSLNEKLFF
TRBV29-1	once	TRBJ1-5	.	TGCAGCGTCACGGTGGGAGGCAATCAGCCCCAGCATTTT	CSVTVGGNQPQHF
TRBV9	few	TRBJ1-1	TRBD1	TGTGCCAGCAGCGTAGACATAGGGGGCGTTGGAGCTTTCTTT	CASSVDIGGVGAFF
TRBV28	.	TRBJ2-3	.	TGTGCCAGCAGTCCCCCGGTGGGCAGGGCAGCAGATACGCAGTATTTT	CASSPPVGRAADTQYF
TRBV5-1	.	TRBJ2-7	TRBD1	TGCGCCAGCAGCCCAGTAACCGGGACAGCTTCCTACGAGCAGTACTTC	CASSPVTGTASYEQYF
TRBV7-6	few	TRBJ2-1	.	TGTGCCAGCAGCACAGCAGGTAGCTCCTACAATGAGCAGTTCTTC	CASSTAGSSYNEQFF
TRBV19	.	TRBJ1-2	.	TGCGCCAGTAGTATCAACAGAATAAGCTACACCTTC	CASSINRISYTF
TRBV28	.	TRBJ2-7	.	TGTGCCAGCAACCCCATAATGGCCCCGGGACAAAACTCCTACGAGCAGTACTTC	CASNPIMAPGQNSYEQYF
TRBV7-2	.	TRBJ1-4	.	TGTGCCAGCAGCTTCCAGGGTGCAACTAATGAAAAACTGTTTTTT	CASSFQGATNEKLFF
TRBV27	.	TRBJ2-1	TRBD2	TGTGCCAGCAGTTTACGGCTAGCGGTGGATGAGCAGTTCTTC	CASSLRLAVDEQFF
TRBV27	.	TRBJ2-7	.	TGTGCCAGCAGTTTATCGTACCCTTTCGGGACGAGCTCCTACGAGCAGTACTTC	CASSLSYPFGTSSYEQYF
TRBV7-2	.	TRBJ1-5	.	TGTGCCAGCAGCCCGGAGGTGAGTCAGCCCCAGCATTTT	CASSPEVSQPQHF
TRBV7-8	once	TRBJ2-5	.	TGTGCCAGCAGCCTACGGGAGATCGAAGAGACCCAGTACTTC	CASSLREIEETQYF
TRBV10-1	.	TRBJ2-1	.	TGCGCCAGCAGTGACGGCAGATACAATGAGCAGTTCTTC	CASSDGRYNEQFF
TRBV4-1	.	TRBJ2-2	.	TGCGCCAGCAGCCAAGATCTGGGGGCCTATGGCGGGGAGCTGTTTTTT	CASSQDLGAYGGELFF
TRBV2	.	TRBJ2-5	.	TGTGCCAGCAGTGAAGCGCTGGAGGGAGAGACCCAGTACTTC	CASSEALEGETQYF
TRBV20-1	.	TRBJ2-1	.	TGCAGTGCTAACGGAGTAAATGAGCAGTTCTTC	CSANGVNEQFF
TRBV13	.	TRBJ2-1	TRBD2	TGTGCCAGCAGTTTTATCCTCGGGACTAGCGGGTTCAATGAGCAGTTCTTC	CASSFILGTSGFNEQFF